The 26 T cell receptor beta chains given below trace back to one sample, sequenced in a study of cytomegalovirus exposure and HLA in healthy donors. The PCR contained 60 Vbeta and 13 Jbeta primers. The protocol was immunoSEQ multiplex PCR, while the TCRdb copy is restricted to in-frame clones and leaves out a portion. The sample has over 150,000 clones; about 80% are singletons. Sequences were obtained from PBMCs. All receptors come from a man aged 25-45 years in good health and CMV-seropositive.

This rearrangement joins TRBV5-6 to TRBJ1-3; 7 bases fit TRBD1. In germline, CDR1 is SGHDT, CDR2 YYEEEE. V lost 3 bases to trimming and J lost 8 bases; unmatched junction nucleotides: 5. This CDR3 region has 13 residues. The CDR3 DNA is TGTGCCAGCAGCTACCTCAGGGGGGACACCATATATTTT. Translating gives CASSYLRGDTIYF.

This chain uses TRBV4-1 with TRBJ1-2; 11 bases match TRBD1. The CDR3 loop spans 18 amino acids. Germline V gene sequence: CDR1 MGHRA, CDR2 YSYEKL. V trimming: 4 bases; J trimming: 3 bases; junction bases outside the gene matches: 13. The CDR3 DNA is TGCGCCAGCAGCCTACCCCGGGGACAGGGGGTGAAGGACTATGGCTACACCTTC. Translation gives CASSLPRGQGVKDYGYTF.

The CDR3 reads CASSEGRQGAYGYTF. The CDR3 nucleotides read TGTGCCAGCAGTGAGGGGAGACAGGGGGCCTATGGCTACACCTTC. This chain uses TRBV2 with TRBJ1-2; 10 bases are a match to TRBD1. Germline assignment: CDR1 SNHLY and CDR2 FYNNEI. CDR3 length equals 15 residues. J gave up 4 bases and V 3 bases, and 5 bases lay outside the gene matches.

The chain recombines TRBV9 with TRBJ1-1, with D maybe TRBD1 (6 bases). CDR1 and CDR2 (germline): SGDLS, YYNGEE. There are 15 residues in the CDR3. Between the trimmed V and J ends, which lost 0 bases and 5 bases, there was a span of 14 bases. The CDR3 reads CASSVGGRVDTEAFF. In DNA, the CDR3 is TGTGCCAGCAGCGTAGGGGGGCGCGTGGATACTGAAGCTTTCTTT.

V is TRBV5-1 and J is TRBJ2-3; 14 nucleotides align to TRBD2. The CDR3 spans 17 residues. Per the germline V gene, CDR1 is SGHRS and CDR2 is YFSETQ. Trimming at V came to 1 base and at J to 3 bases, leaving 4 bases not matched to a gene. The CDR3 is CASSLQTSGGGTDTQYF. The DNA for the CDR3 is TGCGCCAGCAGCTTGCAGACTAGCGGGGGGGGGACAGATACGCAGTATTTT.

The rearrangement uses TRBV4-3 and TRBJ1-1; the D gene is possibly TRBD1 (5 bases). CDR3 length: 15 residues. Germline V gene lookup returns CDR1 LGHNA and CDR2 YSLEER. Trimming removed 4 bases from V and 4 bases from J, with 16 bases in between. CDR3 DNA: TGCGCCAGCAGCCGGGTTCGGAGGGGTGGCACTGAAGCTTTCTTT. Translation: CASSRVRRGGTEAFF.

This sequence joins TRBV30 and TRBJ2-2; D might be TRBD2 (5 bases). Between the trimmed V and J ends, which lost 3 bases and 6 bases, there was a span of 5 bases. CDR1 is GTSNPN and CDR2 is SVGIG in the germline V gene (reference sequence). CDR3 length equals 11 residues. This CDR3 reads CAWRRAGELFF. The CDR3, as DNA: TGTGCCTGGAGGAGGGCCGGGGAGCTGTTTTTT.

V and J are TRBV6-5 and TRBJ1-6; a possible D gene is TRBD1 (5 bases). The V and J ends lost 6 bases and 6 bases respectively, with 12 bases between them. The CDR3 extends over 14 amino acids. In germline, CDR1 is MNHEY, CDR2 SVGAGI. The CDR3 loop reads CASRTGLFNSPLHF. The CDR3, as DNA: TGTGCCAGCAGAACGGGACTTTTTAATTCACCCCTCCACTTT.

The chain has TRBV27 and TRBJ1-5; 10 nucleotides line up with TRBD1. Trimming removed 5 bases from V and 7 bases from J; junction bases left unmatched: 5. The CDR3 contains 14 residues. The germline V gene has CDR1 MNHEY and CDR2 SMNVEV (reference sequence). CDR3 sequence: CASSVDRGRQPQHF. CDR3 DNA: TGTGCCAGCAGTGTGGACAGGGGGAGACAGCCCCAGCATTTT.

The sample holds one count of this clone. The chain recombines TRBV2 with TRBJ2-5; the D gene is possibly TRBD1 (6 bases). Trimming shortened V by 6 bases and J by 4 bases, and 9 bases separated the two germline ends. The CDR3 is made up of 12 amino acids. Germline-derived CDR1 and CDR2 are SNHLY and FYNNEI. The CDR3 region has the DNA TGTGCCAGCAGCAGGGGCGGAGAGACCCAGTACTTC. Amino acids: CASSRGGETQYF.

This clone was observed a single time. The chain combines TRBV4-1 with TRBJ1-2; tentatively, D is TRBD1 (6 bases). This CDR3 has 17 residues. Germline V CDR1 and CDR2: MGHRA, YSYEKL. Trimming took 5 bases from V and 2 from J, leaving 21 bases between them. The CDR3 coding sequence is TGCGCCAGCAGCAAGATCCCGGGGACAAGCGCCAACTATGGCTACACCTTC. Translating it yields CASSKIPGTSANYGYTF.

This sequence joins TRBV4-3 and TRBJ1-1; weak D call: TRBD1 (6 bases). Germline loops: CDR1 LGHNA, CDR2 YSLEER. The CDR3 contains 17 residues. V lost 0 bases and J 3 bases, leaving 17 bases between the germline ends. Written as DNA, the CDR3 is TGCGCCAGCAGCCAAGATGGGCGGGGGCGCATCTACACTGAAGCTTTCTTT. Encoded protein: CASSQDGRGRIYTEAFF.

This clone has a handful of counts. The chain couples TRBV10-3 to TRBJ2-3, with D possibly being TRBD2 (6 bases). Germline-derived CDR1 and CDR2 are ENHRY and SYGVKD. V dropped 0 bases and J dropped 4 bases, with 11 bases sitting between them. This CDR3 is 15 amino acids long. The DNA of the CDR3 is TGTGCCATCAGTGAGTCGAAGGGAGGCCCAGATACGCAGTATTTT. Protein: CAISESKGGPDTQYF.

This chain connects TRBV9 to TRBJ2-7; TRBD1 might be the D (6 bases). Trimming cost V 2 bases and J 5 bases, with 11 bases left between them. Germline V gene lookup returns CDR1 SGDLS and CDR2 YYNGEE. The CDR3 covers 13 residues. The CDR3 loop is CASSVGTSNEQYF. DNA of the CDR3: TGTGCCAGCAGCGTGGGGACATCTAACGAGCAGTACTTC.

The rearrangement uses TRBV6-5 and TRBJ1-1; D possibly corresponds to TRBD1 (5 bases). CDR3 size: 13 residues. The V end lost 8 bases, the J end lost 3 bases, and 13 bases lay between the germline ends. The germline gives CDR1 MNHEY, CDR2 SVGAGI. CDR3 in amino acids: CASRRGGDTEAFF. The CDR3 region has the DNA TGTGCCAGCCGCCGGGGGGGGGACACTGAAGCTTTCTTT.

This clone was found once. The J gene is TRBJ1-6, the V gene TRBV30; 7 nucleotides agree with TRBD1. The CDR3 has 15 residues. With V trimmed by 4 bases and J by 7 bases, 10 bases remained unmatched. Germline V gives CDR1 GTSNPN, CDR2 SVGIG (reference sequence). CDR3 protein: CAWTRQGGSNSPLHF. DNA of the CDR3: TGTGCCTGGACCCGACAGGGCGGTTCAAATTCACCCCTCCACTTT.

CDR3: CASSFTGGLGNSPLHF. The CDR3 DNA sequence: TGTGCCAGCAGTTTTACAGGGGGGTTAGGTAATTCACCCCTCCACTTT. This chain links TRBV6-5 with TRBJ1-6; 8 bases line up with TRBD1. V was clipped by 4 bases and J by 6 bases; unmatched bases: 8. Looked up from germline, CDR1 is MNHEY and CDR2 is SVGAGI. The CDR3 contains 16 residues.

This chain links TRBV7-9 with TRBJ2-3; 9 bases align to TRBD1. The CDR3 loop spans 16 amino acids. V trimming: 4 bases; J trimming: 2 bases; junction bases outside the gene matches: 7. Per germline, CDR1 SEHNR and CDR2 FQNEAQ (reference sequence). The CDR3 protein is CASSSSGTGLTDTQYF. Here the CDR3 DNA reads TGTGCCAGCAGCTCAAGTGGGACAGGGCTCACAGATACGCAGTATTTT.

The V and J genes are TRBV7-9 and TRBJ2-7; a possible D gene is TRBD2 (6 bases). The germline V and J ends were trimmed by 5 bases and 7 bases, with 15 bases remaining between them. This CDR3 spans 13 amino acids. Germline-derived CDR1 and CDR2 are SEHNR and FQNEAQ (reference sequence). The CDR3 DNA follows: TGTGCCAGCAGCCAACGGGACCGGGGGGAGCAGTACTTC. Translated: CASSQRDRGEQYF.

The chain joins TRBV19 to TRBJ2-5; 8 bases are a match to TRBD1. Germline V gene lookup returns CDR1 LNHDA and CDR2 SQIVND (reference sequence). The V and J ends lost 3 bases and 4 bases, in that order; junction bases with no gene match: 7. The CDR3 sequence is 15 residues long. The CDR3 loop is CASSITPQGVETQYF. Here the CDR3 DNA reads TGTGCCAGTAGTATCACCCCACAGGGGGTAGAGACCCAGTACTTC.

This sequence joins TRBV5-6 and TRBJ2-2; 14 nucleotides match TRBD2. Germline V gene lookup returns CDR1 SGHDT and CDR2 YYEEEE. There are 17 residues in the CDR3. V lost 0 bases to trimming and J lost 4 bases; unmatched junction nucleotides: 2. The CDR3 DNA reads TGTGCCAGCAGCTTGGGACTAGCGGGGGGGCGCACCGGGGAGCTGTTTTTT. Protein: CASSLGLAGGRTGELFF.

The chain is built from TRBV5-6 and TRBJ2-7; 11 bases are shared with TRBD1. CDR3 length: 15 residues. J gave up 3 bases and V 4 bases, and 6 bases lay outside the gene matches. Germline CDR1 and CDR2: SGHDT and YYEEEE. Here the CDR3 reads CASSHRDRGIYEQYF. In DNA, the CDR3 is TGTGCCAGCAGCCATAGGGACAGGGGGATCTACGAGCAGTACTTC.

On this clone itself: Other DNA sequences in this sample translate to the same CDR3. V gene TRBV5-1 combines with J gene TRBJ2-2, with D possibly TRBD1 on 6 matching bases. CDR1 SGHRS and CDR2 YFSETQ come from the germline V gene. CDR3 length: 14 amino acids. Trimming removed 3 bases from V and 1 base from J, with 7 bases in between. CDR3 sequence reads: CASSSGQNTGELFF. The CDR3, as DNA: TGCGCCAGCAGCTCGGGACAGAACACCGGGGAGCTGTTTTTT. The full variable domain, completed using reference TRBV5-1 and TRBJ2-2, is KAGVTQTPRYLIKTRGQQVTLSCSPISGHRSVSWYQQTPGQGLQFLFEYFSETQRNKGNFPGRFSGRQFSNSRSEMNVSTLELGDSALYLCASSSGQNTGELFFGEGSRLTVL.

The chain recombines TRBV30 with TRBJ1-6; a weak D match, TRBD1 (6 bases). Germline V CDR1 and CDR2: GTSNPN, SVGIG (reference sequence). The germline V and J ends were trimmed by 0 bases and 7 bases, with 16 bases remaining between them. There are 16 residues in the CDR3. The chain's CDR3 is CAWSVRPGHRNSPLHF. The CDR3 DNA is TGTGCCTGGAGTGTACGACCGGGACACCGAAATTCACCCCTCCACTTT.

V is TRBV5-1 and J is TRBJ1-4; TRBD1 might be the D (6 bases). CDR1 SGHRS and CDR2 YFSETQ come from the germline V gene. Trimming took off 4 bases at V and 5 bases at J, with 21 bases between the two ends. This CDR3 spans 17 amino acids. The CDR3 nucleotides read TGCGCCAGCAGCCAAGGCTGGGCGCGACAGGTCAATGAAAAACTGTTTTTT. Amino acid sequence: CASSQGWARQVNEKLFF.

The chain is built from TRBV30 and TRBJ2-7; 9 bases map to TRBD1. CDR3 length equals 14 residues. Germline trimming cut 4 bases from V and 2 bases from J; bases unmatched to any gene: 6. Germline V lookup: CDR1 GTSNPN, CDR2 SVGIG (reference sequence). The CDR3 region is CAWTVGQGPYEQYF. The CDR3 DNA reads TGTGCCTGGACCGTGGGACAGGGTCCCTACGAGCAGTACTTC.